This TCR beta chain was recorded in a study of early T cells in non-severe SARS-CoV-2 infection. Study in general: Chains were unpaired, as sequencing was done on bulk RNA from unsorted whole blood.

In regard to this clonotype: Its antigen is not identified.

Researchers attached unique molecular identifiers to individual cDNA molecules. TCRdb re-analysed the 5' RACE reads in MiXCR, keeping a single row per CDR3 protein. This sample has fewer than 120,000 distinct CDR3 sequences, with roughly an eighth found just once. Whole-study results and caveats: Matching results from VDJdb favored anti-spike CD8 responses, leaving private and CD4 specificities undetected.

This CDR3 comprises 16 residues. The V and J ends lost 6 bases and 4 bases, in that order; junction bases with no gene match: 13. Germline values: CDR1 MGHRA, CDR2 YSYEKL. This clonotype was sampled from an adult who was a healthcare worker with PCR-confirmed SARS-CoV-2 infection or an uninfected control (not recorded which). The chain couples TRBV4-1 to TRBJ2-3, with TRBD1 matching over 7 bases. This sample comprised whole blood, obtained at baseline. As DNA, the CDR3 is TGCGCCAGCAGGCCCATTTTGAAGGGGGCCGCAGATACGCAGTATTTT. Protein sequence: CASRPILKGAADTQYF.